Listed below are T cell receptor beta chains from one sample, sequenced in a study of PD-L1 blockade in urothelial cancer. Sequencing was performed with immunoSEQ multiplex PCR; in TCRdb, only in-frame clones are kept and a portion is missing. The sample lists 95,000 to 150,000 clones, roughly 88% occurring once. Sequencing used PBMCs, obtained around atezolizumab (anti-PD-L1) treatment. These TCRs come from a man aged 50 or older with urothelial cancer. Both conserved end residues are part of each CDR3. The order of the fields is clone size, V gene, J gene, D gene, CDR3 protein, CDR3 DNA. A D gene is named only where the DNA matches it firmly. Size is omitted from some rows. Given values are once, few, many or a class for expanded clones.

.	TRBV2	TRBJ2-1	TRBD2	CASSEGTSGYNEQFF	TGTGCCAGCAGTGAGGGGACTAGCGGGTACAATGAGCAGTTCTTC
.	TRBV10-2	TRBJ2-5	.	CASSEFGAETQYF	TGCGCCAGCAGTGAGTTTGGGGCGGAGACCCAGTACTTC
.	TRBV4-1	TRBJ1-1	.	CASSQVRGYTEAFF	TGCGCCAGCAGCCAAGTGCGGGGTTACACTGAAGCTTTCTTT
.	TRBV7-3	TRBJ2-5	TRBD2	CASSQNPGTRETQYF	TGTGCCAGCAGCCAAAACCCCGGGACTAGAGAGACCCAGTACTTC
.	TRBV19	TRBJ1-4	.	CASIGGSATNEKLFF	TGTGCCAGTATCGGGGGTAGTGCAACTAATGAAAAACTGTTTTTT
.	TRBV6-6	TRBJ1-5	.	CASRRQYLSNQPQHF	TGTGCCAGCAGGAGACAGTACCTTAGCAATCAGCCCCAGCATTTT
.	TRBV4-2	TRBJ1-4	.	CASSQDLRGTNEKLFF	TGTGCCAGCAGCCAAGATTTGCGGGGAACTAATGAAAAACTGTTTTTT
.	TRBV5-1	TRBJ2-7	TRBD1	CASSLKDRVDSYEQYF	TGCGCCAGCAGCCTCAAGGACAGGGTGGACTCCTACGAGCAGTACTTC
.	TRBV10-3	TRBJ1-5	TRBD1	CAISESTGSQPQHF	TGTGCCATCAGTGAGTCGACAGGGAGCCAGCCCCAGCATTTT
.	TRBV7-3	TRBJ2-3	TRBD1	CASSASTGDTQYF	TGTGCCAGCAGCGCCTCGACAGGGGATACGCAGTATTTT
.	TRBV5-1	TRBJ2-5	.	CASSLQVLQETQYF	TGCGCCAGCAGCTTACAGGTGCTACAAGAGACCCAGTACTTC
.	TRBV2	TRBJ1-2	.	CASSNTGDYGYTF	TGTGCCAGCAGTAATACGGGGGACTATGGCTACACCTTC
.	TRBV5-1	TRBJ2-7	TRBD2	CASSLDPSGTTYEQYF	TGCGCCAGCAGCTTGGACCCTAGCGGAACTACCTACGAGCAGTACTTC
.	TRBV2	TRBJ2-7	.	CASSVLGPPYEQYF	TGTGCCAGCAGTGTACTAGGGCCACCCTACGAGCAGTACTTC
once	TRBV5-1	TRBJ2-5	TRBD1	CASQIQGVRVQETQYF	TGCGCCAGCCAAATCCAGGGGGTCCGGGTCCAAGAGACCCAGTACTTC
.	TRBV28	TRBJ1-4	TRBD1	CASRTGGEKLFF	TGTGCCAGCAGGACAGGGGGGGAAAAACTGTTTTTT
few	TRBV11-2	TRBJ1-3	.	CASSFGGVGNTIYF	TGTGCCAGCAGCTTCGGGGGGGTTGGAAACACCATATATTTT
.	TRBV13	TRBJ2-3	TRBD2	CASSPRAGVRADTQYF	TGTGCCAGCAGCCCCCGGGCGGGAGTGAGAGCAGATACGCAGTATTTT
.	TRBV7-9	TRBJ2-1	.	CASSLKGGGVMANEQFF	TGTGCCAGCAGCTTAAAAGGTGGCGGAGTTATGGCCAATGAGCAGTTCTTC
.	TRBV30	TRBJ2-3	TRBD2	CAKSSGRAGTQYF	TGTGCCAAATCTAGCGGGAGGGCCGGTACGCAGTATTTT
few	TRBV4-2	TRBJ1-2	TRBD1	CASSLPSGTGSGYTF	TGTGCCAGCAGCCTTCCGTCCGGGACAGGGTCTGGCTACACCTTC
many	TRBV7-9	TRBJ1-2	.	CASSPPLTGLGGYTF	TGTGCCAGCAGTCCCCCCTTGACAGGTCTCGGGGGCTACACCTTC
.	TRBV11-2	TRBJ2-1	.	CASSLEAGRFDNEQFF	TGTGCCAGCAGCTTAGAAGCGGGCCGCTTCGACAATGAGCAGTTCTTC
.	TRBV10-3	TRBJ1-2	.	CAIKDSYGYTF	TGTGCCATCAAAGACAGCTATGGCTACACCTTC
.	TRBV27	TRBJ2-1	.	CASSLVGKYNEQFF	TGTGCCAGCAGTTTGGTTGGCAAATACAATGAGCAGTTCTTC
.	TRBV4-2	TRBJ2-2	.	CASSQAGANTGELFF	TGTGCCAGCAGCCAAGCGGGGGCGAACACCGGGGAGCTGTTTTTT
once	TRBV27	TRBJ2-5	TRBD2	CASSPWTSGRIGGQYF	TGTGCCAGCAGTCCCTGGACTAGCGGGAGGATAGGAGGCCAGTACTTC
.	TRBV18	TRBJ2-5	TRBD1	CASSPRQGRETQYF	TGTGCCAGCTCACCTAGACAGGGCCGGGAGACCCAGTACTTC
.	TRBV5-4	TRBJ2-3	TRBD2	CAGGRREVGDTQYF	TGTGCCGGGGGGAGGCGGGAGGTTGGAGATACGCAGTATTTT
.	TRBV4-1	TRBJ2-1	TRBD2	CASSQGRREADEQFF	TGCGCCAGCAGCCAAGGGAGGCGGGAGGCCGATGAGCAGTTCTTC
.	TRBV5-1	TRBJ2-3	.	CASSLFGVGVGDTQYF	TGCGCCAGCAGCCTATTCGGCGTAGGGGTGGGAGATACGCAGTATTTT
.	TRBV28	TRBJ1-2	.	CASSLVTVNYGYTF	TGTGCCAGCAGTTTGGTTACAGTTAACTATGGCTACACCTTC
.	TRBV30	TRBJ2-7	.	CAWNKKAGLVGEQYF	TGTGCCTGGAATAAAAAAGCGGGCCTGGTGGGCGAGCAGTACTTC
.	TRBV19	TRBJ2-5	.	CASHPAQYF	TGTGCCAGCCACCCGGCCCAGTACTTC
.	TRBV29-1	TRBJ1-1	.	CSAANDGATEAFF	TGCAGCGCTGCTAACGACGGAGCTACTGAAGCTTTCTTT
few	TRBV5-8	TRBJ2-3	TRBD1	CASSLEQGIDTQYF	TGTGCCAGCAGCTTAGAACAGGGGATAGATACGCAGTATTTT
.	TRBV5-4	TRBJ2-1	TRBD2	CASRGSIAGRSYNEQFF	TGTGCCAGCAGAGGATCTATAGCGGGAAGGTCCTACAATGAGCAGTTCTTC
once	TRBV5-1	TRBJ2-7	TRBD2	CASSLGLAGGGEQYF	TGCGCCAGCAGCTTGGGCCTAGCGGGAGGAGGGGAGCAGTACTTC
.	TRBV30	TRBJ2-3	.	CAWTFSTDTQYF	TGTGCCTGGACCTTTAGCACAGATACGCAGTATTTT
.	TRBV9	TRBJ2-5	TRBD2	CASSLGTSGTETQYF	TGTGCCAGCAGCCTGGGGACTAGCGGGACCGAGACCCAGTACTTC
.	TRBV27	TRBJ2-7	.	CASSPSGELGEQYF	TGTGCCAGCAGTCCCTCGGGGGAGTTGGGGGAGCAGTACTTC
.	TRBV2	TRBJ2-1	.	CASSESTLQGGEQFF	TGTGCCAGCAGTGAAAGCACGTTACAGGGCGGTGAGCAGTTCTTC
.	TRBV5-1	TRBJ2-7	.	CASSSAYEQYF	TGCGCCAGCAGCTCCGCCTACGAGCAGTACTTC
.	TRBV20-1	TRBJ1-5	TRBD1	CSAIQGPSQHF	TGCAGTGCGATACAGGGGCCCTCCCAGCATTTT
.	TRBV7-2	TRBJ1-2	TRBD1	CASSRDGQGAGGYTF	TGTGCCAGCAGCCGGGATGGACAGGGGGCAGGCGGCTACACCTTC
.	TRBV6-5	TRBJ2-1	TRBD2	CASSSGGRWVF	TGTGCCAGCAGTTCGGGCGGGAGATGGGTCTTC
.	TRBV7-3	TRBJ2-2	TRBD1	CASSPQGAAGELFF	TGTGCCAGCAGCCCACAGGGGGCGGCCGGGGAGCTGTTTTTT
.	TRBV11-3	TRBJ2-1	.	CASSRWTGVGNEQFF	TGTGCCAGCAGCAGGTGGACGGGAGTGGGAAATGAGCAGTTCTTC
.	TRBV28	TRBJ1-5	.	CASSQPGGYPPQHF	TGTGCCAGCAGTCAACCTGGGGGGTATCCGCCCCAGCATTTT
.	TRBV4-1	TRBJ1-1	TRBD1	CASSQDWGQGALIEHTEAFF	TGCGCCAGCAGCCAAGATTGGGGACAGGGGGCCCTTATTGAACACACTGAAGCTTTCTTT
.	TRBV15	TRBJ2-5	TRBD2	CATSTGGGFGAKTQYF	TGTGCCACCAGCACTGGGGGGGGATTTGGGGCGAAGACCCAGTACTTC